This T cell receptor beta chain stems from a study of T cell clusters in autoimmune cytopenias. This clonotype shows up as large by frequency. TRB was amplified from roughly 0.25 ug of peripheral blood genomic DNA per sample. Multiplex touch-down PCR amplified TRB using TRB-A and TRB-B pools in one tube. TCRdb reprocessed the multiplex PCR reads and reports one entry per CDR3 protein, with no DNA. The sample totals about 7,500 distinct CDR3 sequences. The specimen sequenced was peripheral blood. The clonotype comes from a human donor with an autoimmune cytopenia or autoimmune hepatitis (not recorded which).

The CDR3 protein is CSVVWTDGYTF. V and J are TRBV29-1 and TRBJ1-2; TCRdb outputs TRBD1, but without DNA this stays unchecked. The CDR3 has 11 amino acids. Germline V gives CDR1 SQVTM, CDR2 ANQGSEA.